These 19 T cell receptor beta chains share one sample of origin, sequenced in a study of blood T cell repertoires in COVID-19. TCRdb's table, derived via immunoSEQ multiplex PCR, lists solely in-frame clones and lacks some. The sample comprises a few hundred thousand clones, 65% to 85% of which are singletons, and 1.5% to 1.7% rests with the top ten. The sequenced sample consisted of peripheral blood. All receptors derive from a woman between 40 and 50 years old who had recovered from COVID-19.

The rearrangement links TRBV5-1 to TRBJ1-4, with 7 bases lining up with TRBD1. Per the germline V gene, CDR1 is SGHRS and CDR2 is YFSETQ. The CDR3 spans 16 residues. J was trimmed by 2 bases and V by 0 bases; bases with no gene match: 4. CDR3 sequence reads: CASSLDAGGTNEKLFF. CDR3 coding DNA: TGCGCCAGCAGCTTGGATGCAGGGGGTACTAATGAAAAACTGTTTTTT.

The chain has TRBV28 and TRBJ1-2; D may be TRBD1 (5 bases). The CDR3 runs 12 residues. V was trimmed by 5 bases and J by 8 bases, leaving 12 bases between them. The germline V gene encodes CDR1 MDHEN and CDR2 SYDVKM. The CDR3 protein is CASSVRGGGYTF. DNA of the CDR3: TGTGCCAGCAGTGTCCGGGGGGGAGGCTACACCTTC.

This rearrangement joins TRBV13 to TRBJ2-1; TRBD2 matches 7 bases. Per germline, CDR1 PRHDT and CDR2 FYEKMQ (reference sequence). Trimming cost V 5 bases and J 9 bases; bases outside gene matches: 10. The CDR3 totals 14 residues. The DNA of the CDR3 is TGTGCCAGCAGCCCCTCCCCGGGGACTACTGAGCAGTTCTTC. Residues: CASSPSPGTTEQFF.

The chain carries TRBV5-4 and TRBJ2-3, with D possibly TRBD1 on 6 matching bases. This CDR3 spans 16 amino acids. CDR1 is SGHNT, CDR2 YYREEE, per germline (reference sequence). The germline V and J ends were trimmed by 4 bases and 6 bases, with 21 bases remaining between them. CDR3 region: CASSDKRQGMTDTQYF. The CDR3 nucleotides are TGTGCCAGCAGCGACAAACGGCAGGGGATGACGGATACGCAGTATTTT.

The CDR3 loop reads CASSRGQGAGQPQHF. DNA of the CDR3: TGTGCCAGCAGCCGCGGACAGGGGGCGGGACAGCCCCAGCATTTT. The V call is TRBV6-5, the J call TRBJ1-5, with 11 bases lining up with TRBD1. This CDR3 region has 15 residues. The germline gives CDR1 MNHEY, CDR2 SVGAGI. V dropped 6 bases and J dropped 7; count of bases not matched to a gene: 8.

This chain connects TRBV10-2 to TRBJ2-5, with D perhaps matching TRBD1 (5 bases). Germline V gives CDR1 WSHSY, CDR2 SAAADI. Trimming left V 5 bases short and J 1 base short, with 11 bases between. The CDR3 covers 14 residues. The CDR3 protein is CASSRVRVQETQYF. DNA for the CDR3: TGCGCCAGCAGTAGGGTCAGGGTCCAAGAGACCCAGTACTTC.

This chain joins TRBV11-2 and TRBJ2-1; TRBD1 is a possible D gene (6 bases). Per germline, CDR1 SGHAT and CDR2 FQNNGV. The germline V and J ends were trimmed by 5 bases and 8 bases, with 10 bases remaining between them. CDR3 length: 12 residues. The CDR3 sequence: CASSPQGYEQFF. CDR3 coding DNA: TGTGCCAGCAGCCCCCAGGGGTATGAGCAGTTCTTC.

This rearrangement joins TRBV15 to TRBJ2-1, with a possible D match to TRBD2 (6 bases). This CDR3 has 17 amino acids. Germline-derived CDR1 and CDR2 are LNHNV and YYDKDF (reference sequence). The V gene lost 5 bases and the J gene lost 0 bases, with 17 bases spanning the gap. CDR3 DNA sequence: TGTGCCACCAGCGGGAGGATCAGAGAGAGCTCCTACAATGAGCAGTTCTTC. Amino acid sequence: CATSGRIRESSYNEQFF.

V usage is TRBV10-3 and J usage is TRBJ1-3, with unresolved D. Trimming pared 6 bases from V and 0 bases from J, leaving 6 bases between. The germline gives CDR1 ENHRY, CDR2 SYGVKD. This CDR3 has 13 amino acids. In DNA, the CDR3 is TGTGCCATCAGACAGAGCTCTGGAAACACCATATATTTT. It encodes CAIRQSSGNTIYF.

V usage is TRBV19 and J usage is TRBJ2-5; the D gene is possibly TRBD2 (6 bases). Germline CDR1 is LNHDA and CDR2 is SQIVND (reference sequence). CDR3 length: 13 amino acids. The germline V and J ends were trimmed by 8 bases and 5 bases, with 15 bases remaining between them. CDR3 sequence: CASSGTLRETQYF. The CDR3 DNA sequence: TGTGCCAGTTCCGGGACTTTGCGGGAGACCCAGTACTTC.

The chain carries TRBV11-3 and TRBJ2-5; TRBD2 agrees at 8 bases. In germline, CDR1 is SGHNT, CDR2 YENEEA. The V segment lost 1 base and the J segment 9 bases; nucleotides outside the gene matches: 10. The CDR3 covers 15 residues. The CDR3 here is CASSLGPGGAPAQYF. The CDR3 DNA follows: TGTGCCAGCAGCTTAGGGCCCGGGGGGGCCCCAGCCCAGTACTTC.

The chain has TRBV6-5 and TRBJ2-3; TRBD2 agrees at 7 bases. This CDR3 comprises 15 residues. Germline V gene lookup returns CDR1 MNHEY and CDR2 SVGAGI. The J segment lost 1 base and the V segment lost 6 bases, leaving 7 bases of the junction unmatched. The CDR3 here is CASSQPAGGTDTQYF. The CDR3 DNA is TGTGCCAGCAGCCAGCCGGCGGGGGGCACAGATACGCAGTATTTT.

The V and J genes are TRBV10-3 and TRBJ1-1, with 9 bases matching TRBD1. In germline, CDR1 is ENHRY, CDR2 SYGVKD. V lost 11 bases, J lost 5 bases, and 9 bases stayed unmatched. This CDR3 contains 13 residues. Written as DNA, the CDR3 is TGTGCCTCCAACAGGGGGCGCGAGACTGAAGCTTTCTTT. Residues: CASNRGRETEAFF.

For the CDR3, the DNA is TGCGCCAGCAGAGTGAGGATGAACACTGAAGCTTTCTTT. Protein: CASRVRMNTEAFF. The chain employs TRBV5-1 and TRBJ1-1; D is ambiguous. The CDR3 covers 13 residues. Germline lookup yields CDR1 SGHRS and CDR2 YFSETQ. Trimming removed 5 bases from V and 0 bases from J, with 8 bases in between.

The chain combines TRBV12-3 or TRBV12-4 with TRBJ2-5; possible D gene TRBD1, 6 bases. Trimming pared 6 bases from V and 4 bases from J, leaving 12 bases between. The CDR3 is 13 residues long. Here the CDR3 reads CASSRTVAETQYF. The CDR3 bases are TGTGCCAGCAGCCGGACAGTGGCAGAGACCCAGTACTTC.

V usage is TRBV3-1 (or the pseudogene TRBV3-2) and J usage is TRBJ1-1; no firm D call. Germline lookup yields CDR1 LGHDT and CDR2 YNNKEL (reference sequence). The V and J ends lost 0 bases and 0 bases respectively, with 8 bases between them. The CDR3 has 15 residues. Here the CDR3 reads CASSQESVMNTEAFF. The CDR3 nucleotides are TGTGCCAGCAGCCAAGAGAGTGTCATGAACACTGAAGCTTTCTTT.

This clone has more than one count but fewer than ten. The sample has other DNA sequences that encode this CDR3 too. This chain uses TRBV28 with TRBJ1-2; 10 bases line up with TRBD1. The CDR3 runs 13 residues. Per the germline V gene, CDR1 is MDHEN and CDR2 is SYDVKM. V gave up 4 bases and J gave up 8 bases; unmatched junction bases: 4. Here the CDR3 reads CASSSGQGGGYTF. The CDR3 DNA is TGTGCCAGCAGTTCCGGACAGGGGGGAGGCTACACCTTC.

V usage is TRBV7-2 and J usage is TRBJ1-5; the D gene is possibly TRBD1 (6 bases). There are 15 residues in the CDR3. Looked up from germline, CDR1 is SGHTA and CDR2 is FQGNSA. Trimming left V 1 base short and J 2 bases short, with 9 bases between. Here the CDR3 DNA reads TGTGCCAGCAGCTTAGAGCCAGGGGGCAATCAGCCCCAGCATTTT. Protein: CASSLEPGGNQPQHF.

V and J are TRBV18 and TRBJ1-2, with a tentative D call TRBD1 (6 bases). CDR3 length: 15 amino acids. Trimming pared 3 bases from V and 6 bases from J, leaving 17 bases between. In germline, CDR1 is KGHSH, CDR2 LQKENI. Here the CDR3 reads CASSPLGGEGNGYTF. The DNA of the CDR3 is TGTGCCAGCTCACCCCTTGGGGGCGAGGGGAATGGCTACACCTTC.